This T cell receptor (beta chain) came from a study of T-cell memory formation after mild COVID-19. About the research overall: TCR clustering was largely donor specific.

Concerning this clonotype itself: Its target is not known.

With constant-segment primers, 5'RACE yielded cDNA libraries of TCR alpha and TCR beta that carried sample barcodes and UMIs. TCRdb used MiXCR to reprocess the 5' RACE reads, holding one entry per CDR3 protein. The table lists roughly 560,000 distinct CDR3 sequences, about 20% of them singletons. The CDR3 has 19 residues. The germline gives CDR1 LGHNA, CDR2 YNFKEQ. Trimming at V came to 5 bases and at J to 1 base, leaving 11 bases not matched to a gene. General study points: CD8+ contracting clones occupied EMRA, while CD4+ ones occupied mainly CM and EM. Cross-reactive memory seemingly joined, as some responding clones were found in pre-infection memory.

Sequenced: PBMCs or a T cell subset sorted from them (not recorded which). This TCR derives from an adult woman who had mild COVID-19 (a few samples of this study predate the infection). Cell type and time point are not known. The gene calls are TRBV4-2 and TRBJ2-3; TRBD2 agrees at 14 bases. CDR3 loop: CASSSRTSGRISGTDTQYF. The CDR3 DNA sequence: TGTGCCAGCAGCTCCAGGACTAGCGGGAGGATCTCGGGCACAGATACGCAGTATTTT.